This entry is about one TCR beta chain. The V and J ends lost 0 bases and 2 bases respectively, with 8 bases between them. Germline CDR1 reads SGHTA; CDR2 reads FQGNSA. The CDR3 has 15 residues. Per the original data handling: Nucleated cell counts were estimated from reference gene primer amplification. The protocol was immunoSEQ multiplex PCR, while the TCRdb copy is restricted to in-frame clones and leaves out a portion. The V and J calls and clone size come from that table; D and trimming were worked out from the DNA. The profile shows around 380,000 clones, approximately 87% of them singletons. The source of the sample is a study of blood T cell repertoires in COVID-19. Study-level background: Samples of COVID-19 (acute and convalescent) were obtained from the United States, Italy and Spain.

Participant-given clinical history determined each cohort assignment. For recovered donors of Cohort 3, there were two negative PCRs, clearance, or symptom resolution. Sequences were obtained from PBMCs or T cells enriched from blood (not recorded which). The clonotype originates from a man younger than 40 who had recovered from COVID-19. The chain links TRBV7-2 to TRBJ2-1; tentatively, D is TRBD2 (6 bases). The CDR3 bases are TGTGCCAGCAGCTTAGCGCGGGGCACCTACAATGAGCAGTTCTTC. Protein sequence: CASSLARGTYNEQFF.